One and the same sample provided the 16 T cell receptor beta chains below, sequenced in a study of T cells after yellow fever vaccination. TCRdb reprocessed the 5' RACE reads via MiXCR and lists one record per CDR3 protein. The sample carries 150,000 or so distinct CDR3 sequences, 6% to 7.5% recorded once. Sequencing was performed on CD4+ T cells sorted from PBMCs, taken around 5 days after the first yellow fever vaccination. These receptor sequences come from a man aged 18 to 29 who received the YFV17D yellow fever vaccine.

This rearrangement joins TRBV18 to TRBJ2-3; D may correspond to TRBD1 or TRBD2 (6 bases each). The CDR3 is 14 residues long. V was trimmed by 9 bases and J by 1 base, leaving 14 bases between them. Germline CDR1 reads KGHSH; CDR2 reads LQKENI. CDR3 region: CASLGGSRTDTQYF. The CDR3, as DNA: TGTGCCAGTTTGGGGGGCAGTCGCACAGATACGCAGTATTTT.

This chain uses TRBV7-2 with TRBJ2-7; no reliable D call. Per germline, CDR1 SGHTA and CDR2 FQGNSA. V shed 3 bases and J shed 3 bases, with 9 bases lying between them. The length of the CDR3 is 13 residues. The CDR3 sequence: CASSFVQYYEQYF. CDR3 DNA: TGTGCCAGCAGCTTCGTCCAGTACTACGAGCAGTACTTC.

The chain uses TRBV4-3 and TRBJ2-2; 9 bases are a match to TRBD1. CDR1 is LGHNA, CDR2 YSLEER, per germline. V lost 0 bases, J lost 6 bases, and 8 bases stayed unmatched. The CDR3 runs 17 residues. Written as DNA, the CDR3 is TGCGCCAGCAGCCAAGAACCGGGACAGGGAATATCCGGGGAGCTGTTTTTT. It codes for CASSQEPGQGISGELFF.

DNA of the CDR3: TGCGCCAGCGGCTCGGGGCAGGGTAGAACAAACACCGGGGAGCTGTTTTTT. Protein product: CASGSGQGRTNTGELFF. The chain recombines TRBV4-1 with TRBJ2-2; D possibly matches TRBD1 or TRBD2 (5 bases each). The germline gives CDR1 MGHRA, CDR2 YSYEKL. V lost 8 bases to trimming and J lost 2 bases, with 21 bases between them. The CDR3 is 17 residues long.

This clonotype was seen at least ten times. V and J are TRBV4-3 and TRBJ1-6; possibly TRBD1 for D (5 bases). The V gene's germline CDR1 is LGHNA and CDR2 YSLEER. V was shortened by 4 bases and J by 11 bases, with 21 bases between the two germline ends. The CDR3 has 16 amino acids. In DNA form, the CDR3 reads TGCGCCAGCAGCCTAGAACAGGCCCCATTGGTGGCACCCCTCCACTTT. It codes for CASSLEQAPLVAPLHF.

At least ten counts were recorded for this clonotype. This chain connects TRBV4-3 to TRBJ2-6; D not certain. Germline CDR1 and CDR2: LGHNA and YSLEER. The CDR3 loop spans 16 amino acids. V lost 4 bases to trimming and J lost 0 bases, with 10 bases between them. The CDR3, as DNA: TGCGCCAGCAGCCGCGGACGGAACTCTGGGGCCAACGTCCTGACTTTC. Translated, it gives CASSRGRNSGANVLTF.

This clonotype was counted at least ten times. The chain joins TRBV9 to TRBJ2-3; TRBD1 might be the D (6 bases). The CDR3 spans 17 residues. CDR1 SGDLS and CDR2 YYNGEE come from the germline V gene. Between the trimmed V and J ends, which lost 0 bases and 0 bases, there was a span of 14 bases. The CDR3 DNA follows: TGTGCCAGCAGCGTAGGCAGGGGCGGATCTAGCACAGATACGCAGTATTTT. As protein: CASSVGRGGSSTDTQYF.

This clonotype was seen a few times. The genes are TRBV4-1 and TRBJ1-5, with 8 bases fitting TRBD1. This CDR3 comprises 18 residues. J was trimmed by 5 bases and V by 1 base; bases with no gene match: 13. Germline CDR1 is MGHRA and CDR2 is YSYEKL. CDR3 DNA: TGCGCCAGCAGCCAAGGGTCGGACAGGGCCCTCAACTATCAGCCCCAGCATTTT. Translation gives CASSQGSDRALNYQPQHF.

At least ten counts were recorded for this clonotype. The rearrangement uses TRBV10-3 and TRBJ1-5; D is unclear. The V and J ends lost 6 bases and 1 base respectively, with 7 bases between them. This CDR3 region has 13 residues. Germline assignment: CDR1 ENHRY and CDR2 SYGVKD. For the CDR3, the DNA is TGTGCCATCAGAGGAAGCAGCAATCAGCCCCAGCATTTT. Translating it yields CAIRGSSNQPQHF.

The table lists this clonotype with a few counts. The J gene is TRBJ1-1, the V gene TRBV3-1; D is unresolved. The CDR3 spans 12 residues. Germline CDR1 is LGHDT and CDR2 is YNNKEL (reference sequence). Trimming removed 1 base from V and 10 bases from J, with 10 bases in between. The CDR3 DNA reads as TGTGCCAGCAGCCAAGTATCCGGAGGAGCTTTCTTT. The encoded protein is CASSQVSGGAFF.

This clonotype was counted only a few times. The J gene is TRBJ1-3, the V gene TRBV6-5, with D uncertain. Germline CDR1 MNHEY, CDR2 SVGAGI. Trimming removed 2 bases from V and 3 bases from J, with 17 bases in between. The CDR3 is 17 amino acids. The CDR3 spells CASSYGSWGVGGNTIYF. Here the CDR3 DNA reads TGTGCCAGCAGTTACGGAAGTTGGGGAGTAGGTGGAAACACCATATATTTT.

This clonotype has a count of ten or more. V gene TRBV10-3 combines with J gene TRBJ2-5, with 8 bases matching TRBD1. Germline loops: CDR1 ENHRY, CDR2 SYGVKD. V was clipped by 10 bases and J by 2 bases; unmatched bases: 3. CDR3 size: 12 residues. The CDR3 is CATRQGQETQYF. CDR3 nucleotides: TGTGCCACAAGACAGGGGCAAGAGACCCAGTACTTC.

This chain uses TRBV7-2 with TRBJ2-1; 8 nucleotides match TRBD2. CDR1 and CDR2 from the germline V gene are SGHTA and FQGNSA. The CDR3 runs 14 residues. The J segment lost 6 bases and the V segment lost 3 bases, leaving 4 bases of the junction unmatched. CDR3 loop: CASSLTGGSNEQFF. As DNA, the CDR3 is TGTGCCAGCAGCTTGACGGGGGGGTCCAATGAGCAGTTCTTC.

This clonotype has more than one count but fewer than ten. V is TRBV20-1 and J is TRBJ1-6; D uncertain. CDR3 length equals 15 residues. Trimming removed 2 bases from V and 10 bases from J, with 18 bases in between. The germline V gene encodes CDR1 DFQATT and CDR2 SNEGSKA (reference sequence). This CDR3 is CSARPPHGEWSPLHF. For the CDR3, the DNA is TGCAGTGCTAGACCCCCGCACGGGGAATGGTCACCCCTCCACTTT.

J is TRBJ2-3 and V is TRBV20-1, with TRBD1 identical over 9 bases. With 3 bases clipped from V and 2 bases from J, the junction kept 12 bases outside the gene matches. Germline V gene lookup returns CDR1 DFQATT and CDR2 SNEGSKA (reference sequence). The CDR3 loop spans 17 amino acids. The CDR3 region has the DNA TGCAGTGCTAGTCCTGCCCACGGGACAGGGTCCACAGATACGCAGTATTTT. Translated, it gives CSASPAHGTGSTDTQYF.

This clonotype was observed at least ten times. CDR3 loop: CASSLKRDTEAFF. The DNA for the CDR3 is TGCGCCAGCAGCTTGAAGAGGGACACTGAAGCTTTCTTT. This chain uses TRBV5-1 with TRBJ1-1; D unresolved. Trimming cost V 1 base and J 3 bases, with 7 bases left between them. Germline V CDR1 and CDR2: SGHRS, YFSETQ. CDR3 length equals 13 residues.